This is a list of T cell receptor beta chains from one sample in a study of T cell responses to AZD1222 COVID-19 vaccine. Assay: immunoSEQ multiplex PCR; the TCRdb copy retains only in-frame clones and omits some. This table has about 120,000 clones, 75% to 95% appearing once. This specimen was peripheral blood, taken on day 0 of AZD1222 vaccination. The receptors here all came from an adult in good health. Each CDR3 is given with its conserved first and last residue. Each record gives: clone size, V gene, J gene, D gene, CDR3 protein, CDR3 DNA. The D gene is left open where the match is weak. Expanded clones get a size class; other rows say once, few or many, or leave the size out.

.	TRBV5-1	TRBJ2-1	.	CASSLSRDGDEQFF	TGCGCCAGCAGCTTAAGCAGGGATGGCGATGAGCAGTTCTTC
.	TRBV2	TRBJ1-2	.	CASSLALGRAGAGYTF	TGTGCCAGCAGTCTTGCCTTGGGACGCGCTGGGGCTGGCTACACCTTC
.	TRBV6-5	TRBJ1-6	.	CASSSTRDVNSPLHF	TGTGCCAGCAGTTCTACCCGGGACGTCAATTCACCCCTCCACTTT
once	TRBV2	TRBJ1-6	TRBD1	CASRDRVNSPLHF	TGTGCCAGCAGGGACAGGGTGAATTCACCCCTCCACTTT
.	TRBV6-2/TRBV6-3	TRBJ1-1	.	CASSYQGGSLEAFF	TGTGCCAGCAGTTACCAGGGAGGGAGTCTTGAAGCTTTCTTT
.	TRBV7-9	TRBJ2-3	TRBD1	CASSLGHRGSATDTQYF	TGTGCCAGCAGCTTAGGGCACAGGGGATCTGCCACAGATACGCAGTATTTT
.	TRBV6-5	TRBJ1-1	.	CASRPLTGNTEAFF	TGTGCCAGCAGACCGCTTACAGGGAACACTGAAGCTTTCTTT
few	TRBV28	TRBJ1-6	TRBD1	CASSITDRGNSPLHF	TGTGCCAGCAGTATCACGGACAGGGGTAATTCACCCCTCCACTTT
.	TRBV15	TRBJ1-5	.	CATSLGISNQPQHF	TGTGCCACCAGCTTGGGGATTAGCAATCAGCCCCAGCATTTT
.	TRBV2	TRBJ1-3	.	CASSDQVLGNTIYF	TGTGCCAGCAGTGATCAGGTCCTCGGAAACACCATATATTTT
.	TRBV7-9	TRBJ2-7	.	CASSSASRYEQYF	TGTGCCAGCAGCTCTGCCTCTAGGTACGAGCAGTACTTC
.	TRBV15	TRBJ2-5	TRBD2	CATSRDMAVSSGKETQYF	TGTGCCACCAGCAGAGATATGGCCGTTTCTAGCGGAAAAGAGACCCAGTACTTC
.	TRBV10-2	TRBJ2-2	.	CASGRGGTGELFF	TGCGCCAGCGGGAGGGGGGGCACCGGGGAGCTGTTTTTT
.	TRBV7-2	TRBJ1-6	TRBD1	CASSPPGQGNSPLHF	TGTGCCAGCAGCCCTCCGGGACAGGGTAATTCACCCCTCCACTTT
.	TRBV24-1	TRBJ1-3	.	CATAPPDRRRPDPGNTIYF	TGTGCCACCGCGCCCCCCGACAGGAGGAGACCGGATCCTGGAAACACCATATATTTT
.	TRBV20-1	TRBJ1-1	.	CSASPREQAFF	TGCAGTGCTAGCCCCCGTGAACAAGCTTTCTTT
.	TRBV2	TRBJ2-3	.	CASMLTGVGGTQYF	TGTGCCAGCATGTTAACAGGGGTGGGAGGTACGCAGTATTTT
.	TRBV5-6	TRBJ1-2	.	CASSLSLRGYGYTF	TGTGCCAGCAGCTTGTCCCTACGGGGTTATGGCTACACCTTC
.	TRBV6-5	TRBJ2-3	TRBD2	CASSWSSGRTDTQYF	TGTGCCAGCAGTTGGTCAAGCGGGAGGACAGATACGCAGTATTTT
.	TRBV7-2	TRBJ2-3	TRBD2	CASSHRGDLTDTQYF	TGTGCCAGCAGCCATCGGGGGGATCTCACAGATACGCAGTATTTT
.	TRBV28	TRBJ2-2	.	CASSFSSGELFF	TGTGCCAGCAGTTTTTCCAGCGGGGAGCTGTTTTTT
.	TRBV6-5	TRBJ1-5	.	CASSYSNGGGQPQHF	TGTGCCAGCAGTTACTCGAACGGGGGCGGGCAGCCCCAGCATTTT
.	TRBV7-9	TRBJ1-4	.	CASSLLFEKLFF	TGTGCCAGCAGCTTGTTGTTCGAAAAACTGTTTTTT
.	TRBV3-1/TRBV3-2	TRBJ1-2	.	CASSQSGLPAYGYTF	TGTGCCAGCAGCCAAAGCGGGCTGCCCGCCTATGGCTACACCTTC
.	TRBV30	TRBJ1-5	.	CAWSGRLQYQPQHF	TGTGCCTGGAGTGGACGACTCCAATATCAGCCCCAGCATTTT
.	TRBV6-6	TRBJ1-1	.	CASSYSGVGGEAFF	TGTGCCAGCAGTTACTCGGGAGTGGGGGGTGAAGCTTTCTTT
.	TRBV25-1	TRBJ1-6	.	CASSVGQTPLHF	TGTGCCAGCAGTGTCGGTCAGACACCCCTCCACTTT